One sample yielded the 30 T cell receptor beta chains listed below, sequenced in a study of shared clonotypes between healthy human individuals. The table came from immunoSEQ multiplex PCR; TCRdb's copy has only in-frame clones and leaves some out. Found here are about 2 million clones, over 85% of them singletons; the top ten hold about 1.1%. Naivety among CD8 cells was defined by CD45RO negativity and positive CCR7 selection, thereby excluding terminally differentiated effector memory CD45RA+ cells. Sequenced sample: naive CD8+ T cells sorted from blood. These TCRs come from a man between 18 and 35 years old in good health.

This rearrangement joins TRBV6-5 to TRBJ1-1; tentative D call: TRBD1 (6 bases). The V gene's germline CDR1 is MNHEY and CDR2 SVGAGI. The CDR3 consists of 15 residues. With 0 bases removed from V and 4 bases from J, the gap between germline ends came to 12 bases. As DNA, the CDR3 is TGTGCCAGCAGTTACTCGGGGGCGGAGGGCACTGAAGCTTTCTTT. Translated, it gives CASSYSGAEGTEAFF.

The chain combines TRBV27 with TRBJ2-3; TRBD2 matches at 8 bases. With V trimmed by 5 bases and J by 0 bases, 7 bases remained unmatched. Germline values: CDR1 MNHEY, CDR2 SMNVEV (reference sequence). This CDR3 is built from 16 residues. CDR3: CASSDAPGGSTDTQYF. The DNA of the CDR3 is TGTGCCAGCAGTGACGCTCCGGGGGGGAGCACAGATACGCAGTATTTT.

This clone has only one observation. In DNA, the CDR3 is TGTGCCAGCAGCAAGGGGACAGTAGCCGACACCGGGGAGCTGTTTTTT. As protein: CASSKGTVADTGELFF. The chain combines TRBV9 with TRBJ2-2; 7 bases agree with TRBD1. CDR1 SGDLS and CDR2 YYNGEE come from the germline V gene. This CDR3 spans 16 amino acids. Trimming removed 4 bases from V and 3 bases from J; junction bases left unmatched: 9.

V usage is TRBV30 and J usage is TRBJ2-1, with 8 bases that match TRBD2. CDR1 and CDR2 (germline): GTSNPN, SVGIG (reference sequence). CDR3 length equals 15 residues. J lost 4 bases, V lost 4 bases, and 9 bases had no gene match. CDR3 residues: CAWNSGAGAYNEQFF. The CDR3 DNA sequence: TGTGCCTGGAATTCCGGAGCGGGAGCTTACAATGAGCAGTTCTTC. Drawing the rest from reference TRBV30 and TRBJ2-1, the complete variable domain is SQTIHQWPATLVQPVGSPLSLECTVEGTSNPNLYWYRQAAGRGLQLLFYSVGIGQISSEVPQNLSASRPQDRQFILSSKKLLLSDSGFYLCAWNSGAGAYNEQFFGPGTRLTVL.

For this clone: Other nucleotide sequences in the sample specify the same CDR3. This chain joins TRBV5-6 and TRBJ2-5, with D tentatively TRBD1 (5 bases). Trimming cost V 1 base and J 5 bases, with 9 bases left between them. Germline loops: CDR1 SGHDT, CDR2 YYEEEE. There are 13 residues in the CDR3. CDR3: CASSLSGLETQYF. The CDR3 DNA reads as TGTGCCAGCAGCTTGTCAGGGCTGGAGACCCAGTACTTC.

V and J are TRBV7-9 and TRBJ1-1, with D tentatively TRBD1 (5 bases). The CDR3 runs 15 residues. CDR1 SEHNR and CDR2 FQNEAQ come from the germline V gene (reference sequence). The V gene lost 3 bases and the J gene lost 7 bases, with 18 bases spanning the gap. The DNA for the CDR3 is TGTGCCAGCAGCTTCGTAGGCACGGGGGATGTTGAAGCTTTCTTT. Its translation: CASSFVGTGDVEAFF.

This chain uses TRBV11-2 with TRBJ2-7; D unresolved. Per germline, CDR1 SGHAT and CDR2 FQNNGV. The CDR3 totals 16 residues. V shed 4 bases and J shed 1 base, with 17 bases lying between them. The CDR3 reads CASSSNLLLGSYEQYF. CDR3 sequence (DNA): TGTGCCAGCAGCTCGAACCTGCTTCTCGGATCCTACGAGCAGTACTTC.

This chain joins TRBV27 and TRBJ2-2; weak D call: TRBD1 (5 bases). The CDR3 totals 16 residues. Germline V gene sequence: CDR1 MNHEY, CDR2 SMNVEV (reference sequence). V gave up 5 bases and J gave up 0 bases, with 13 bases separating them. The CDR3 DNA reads TGTGCCAGCAGTATTCAGGGTCGCTCGAACACCGGGGAGCTGTTTTTT. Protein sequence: CASSIQGRSNTGELFF.

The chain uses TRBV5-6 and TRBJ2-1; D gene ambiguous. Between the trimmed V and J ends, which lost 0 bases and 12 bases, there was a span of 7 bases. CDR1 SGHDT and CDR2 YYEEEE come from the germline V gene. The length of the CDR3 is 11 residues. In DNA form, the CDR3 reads TGTGCCAGCAGCTTGGGAATGGGGCAGTTCTTC. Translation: CASSLGMGQFF.

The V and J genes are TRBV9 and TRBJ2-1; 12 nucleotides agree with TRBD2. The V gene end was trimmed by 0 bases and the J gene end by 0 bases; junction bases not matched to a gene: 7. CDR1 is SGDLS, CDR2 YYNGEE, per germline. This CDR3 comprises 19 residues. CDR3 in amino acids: CASSVVGTSGLSSYNEQFF. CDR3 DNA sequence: TGTGCCAGCAGCGTAGTTGGGACTAGCGGGTTGAGCTCCTACAATGAGCAGTTCTTC.

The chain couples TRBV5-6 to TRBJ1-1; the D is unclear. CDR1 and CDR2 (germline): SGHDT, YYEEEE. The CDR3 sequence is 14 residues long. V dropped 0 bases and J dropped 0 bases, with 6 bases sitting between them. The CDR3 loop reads CASSLETVNTEAFF. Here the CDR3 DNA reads TGTGCCAGCAGCTTGGAGACGGTGAACACTGAAGCTTTCTTT.

CDR3 bases: TGTGCCACCAGCAGAGATTCGGCAGTAGACAATGAGCAGTTCTTC. Protein product: CATSRDSAVDNEQFF. This rearrangement joins TRBV15 to TRBJ2-1; D is undetermined. Trimming left V 0 bases short and J 5 bases short, with 11 bases between. The V gene's germline CDR1 is LNHNV and CDR2 YYDKDF (reference sequence). This CDR3 has 15 residues.

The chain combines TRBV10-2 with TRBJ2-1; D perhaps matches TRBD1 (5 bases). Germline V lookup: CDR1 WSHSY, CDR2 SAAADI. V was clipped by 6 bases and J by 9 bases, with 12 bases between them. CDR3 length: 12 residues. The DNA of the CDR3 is TGCGCCAGCAGCCCAGCAGGGTTTGAGCAGTTCTTC. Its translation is CASSPAGFEQFF.

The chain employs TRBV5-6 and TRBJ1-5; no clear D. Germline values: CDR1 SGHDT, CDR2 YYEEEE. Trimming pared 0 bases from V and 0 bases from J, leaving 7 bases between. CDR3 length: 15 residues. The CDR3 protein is CASSLDGHSNQPQHF. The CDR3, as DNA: TGTGCCAGCAGCTTGGACGGGCATAGCAATCAGCCCCAGCATTTT.

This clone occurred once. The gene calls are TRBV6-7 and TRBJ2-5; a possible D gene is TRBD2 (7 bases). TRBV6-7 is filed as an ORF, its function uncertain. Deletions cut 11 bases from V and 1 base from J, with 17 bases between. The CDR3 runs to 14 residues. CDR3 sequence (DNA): TGTGCCTCCGGAAAGGGGGGGGTCCAAGAGACCCAGTACTTC. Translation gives CASGKGGVQETQYF.

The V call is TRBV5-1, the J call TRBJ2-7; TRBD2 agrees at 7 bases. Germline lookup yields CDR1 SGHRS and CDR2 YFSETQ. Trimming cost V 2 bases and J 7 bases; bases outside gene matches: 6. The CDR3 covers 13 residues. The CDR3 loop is CASSFGGMEEQYF. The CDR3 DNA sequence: TGCGCCAGCAGCTTCGGGGGGATGGAAGAGCAGTACTTC.

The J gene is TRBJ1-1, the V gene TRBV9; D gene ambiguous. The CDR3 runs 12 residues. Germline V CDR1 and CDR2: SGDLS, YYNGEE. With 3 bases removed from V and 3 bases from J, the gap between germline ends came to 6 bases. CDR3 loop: CASSAADTEAFF. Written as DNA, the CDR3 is TGTGCCAGCAGCGCGGCGGACACTGAAGCTTTCTTT.

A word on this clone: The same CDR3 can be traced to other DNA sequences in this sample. The CDR3 reads CASSPGTNTEAFF. Here the CDR3 DNA reads TGTGCCAGCAGCCCCGGGACCAACACTGAAGCTTTCTTT. The V call is TRBV7-9, the J call TRBJ1-1; D might be TRBD1 (5 bases). V lost 5 bases, J lost 2 bases, and 9 bases lay in between. Germline V CDR1 and CDR2: SEHNR, FQNEAQ (reference sequence). The CDR3 sequence is 13 residues long.

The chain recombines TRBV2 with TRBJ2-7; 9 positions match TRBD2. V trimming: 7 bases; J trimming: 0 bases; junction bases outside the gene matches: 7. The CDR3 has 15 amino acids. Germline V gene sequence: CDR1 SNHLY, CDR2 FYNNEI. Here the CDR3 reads CASKELAGDSYEQYF. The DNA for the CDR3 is TGTGCCAGCAAGGAGTTAGCGGGAGACTCCTACGAGCAGTACTTC.

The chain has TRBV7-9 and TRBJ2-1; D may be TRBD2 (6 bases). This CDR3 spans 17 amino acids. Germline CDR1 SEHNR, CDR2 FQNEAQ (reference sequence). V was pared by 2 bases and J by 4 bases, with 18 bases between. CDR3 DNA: TGTGCCAGCAGCTTAAGCCTTGCGGGGTTCAGGTACAATGAGCAGTTCTTC. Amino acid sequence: CASSLSLAGFRYNEQFF. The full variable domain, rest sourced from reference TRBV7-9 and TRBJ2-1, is DTGVSQNPRHKITKRGQNVTFRCDPISEHNRLYWYRQTLGQGPEFLTYFQNEAQLEKSRLLSDRFSAERPKGSFSTLEIQRTEQGDSAMYLCASSLSLAGFRYNEQFFGPGTRLTVL.

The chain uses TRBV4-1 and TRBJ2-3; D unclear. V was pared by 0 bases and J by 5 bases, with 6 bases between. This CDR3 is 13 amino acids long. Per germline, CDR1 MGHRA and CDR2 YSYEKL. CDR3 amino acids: CASSQEFEDTQYF. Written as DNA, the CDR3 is TGCGCCAGCAGCCAAGAGTTTGAAGATACGCAGTATTTT.

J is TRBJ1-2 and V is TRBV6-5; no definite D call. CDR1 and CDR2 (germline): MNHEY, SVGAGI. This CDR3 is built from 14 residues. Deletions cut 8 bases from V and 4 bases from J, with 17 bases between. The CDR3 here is CASGGSSLIYGYTF. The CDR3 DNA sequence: TGTGCCAGCGGTGGTTCCTCGCTGATCTATGGCTACACCTTC.

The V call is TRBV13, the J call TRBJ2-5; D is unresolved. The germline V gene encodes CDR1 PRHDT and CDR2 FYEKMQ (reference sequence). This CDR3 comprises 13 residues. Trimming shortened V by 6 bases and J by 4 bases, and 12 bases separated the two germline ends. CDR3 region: CASSSAPVETQYF. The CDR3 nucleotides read TGTGCCAGCAGTTCCGCTCCGGTAGAGACCCAGTACTTC.

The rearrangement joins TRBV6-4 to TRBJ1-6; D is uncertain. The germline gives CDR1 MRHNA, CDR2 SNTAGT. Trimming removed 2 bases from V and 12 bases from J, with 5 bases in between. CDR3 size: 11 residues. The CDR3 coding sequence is TGTGCCAGCAGTGACCCTAAACCCCTCCACTTT. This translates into CASSDPKPLHF.

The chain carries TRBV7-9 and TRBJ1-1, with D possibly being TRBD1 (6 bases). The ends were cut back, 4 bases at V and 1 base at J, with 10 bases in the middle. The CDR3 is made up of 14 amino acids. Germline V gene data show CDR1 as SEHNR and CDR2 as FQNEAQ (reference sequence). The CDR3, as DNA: TGTGCCAGCAGCTCCCCGGGACAGAACACTGAAGCTTTCTTT. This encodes CASSSPGQNTEAFF.

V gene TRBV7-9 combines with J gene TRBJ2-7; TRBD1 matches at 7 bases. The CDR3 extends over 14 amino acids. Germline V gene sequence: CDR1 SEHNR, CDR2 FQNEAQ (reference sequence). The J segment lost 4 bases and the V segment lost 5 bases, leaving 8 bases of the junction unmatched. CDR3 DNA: TGTGCCAGCAGCCCTCGACAGGGCGTTTACGAGCAGTACTTC. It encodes CASSPRQGVYEQYF.

DNA of the CDR3: TGTGCCAGCAGTTTGCGGGGGAGGCGTGAAAAACTGTTTTTT. This codes for CASSLRGRREKLFF. The rearrangement uses TRBV28 and TRBJ1-4, with D tentatively TRBD1 (5 bases). CDR1 is MDHEN and CDR2 is SYDVKM in the germline V gene. CDR3 size: 14 residues. Trimming removed 3 bases at V and 7 bases at J, with 12 bases between.

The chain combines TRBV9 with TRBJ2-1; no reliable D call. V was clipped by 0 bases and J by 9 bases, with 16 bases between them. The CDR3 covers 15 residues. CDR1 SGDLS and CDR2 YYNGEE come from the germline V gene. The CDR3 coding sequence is TGTGCCAGCAGCGTAGCTACGTTGACGGTGGGTGAGCAGTTCTTC. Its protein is CASSVATLTVGEQFF.

The CDR3 region is CASSWIGAYEQYF. CDR3 nucleotide sequence: TGTGCCAGCAGCTGGATCGGGGCCTACGAGCAGTACTTC. The chain recombines TRBV14 with TRBJ2-7, with D perhaps TRBD2 (5 bases). The CDR3 runs to 13 residues. Germline lookup yields CDR1 SGHDN and CDR2 FVKESK. Trimming took 5 bases from V and 2 from J, leaving 10 bases between them.

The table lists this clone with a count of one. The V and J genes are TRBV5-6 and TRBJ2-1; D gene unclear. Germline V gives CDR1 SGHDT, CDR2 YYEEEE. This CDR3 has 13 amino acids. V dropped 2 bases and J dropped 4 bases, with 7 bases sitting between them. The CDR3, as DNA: TGTGCCAGCAGCTTTAGTCCATACAATGAGCAGTTCTTC. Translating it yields CASSFSPYNEQFF.